The T cell receptor beta chain described here comes from a study of patients and donors after allogeneic stem cell transplantation. From the RT-PCR reads, TCRdb called clonotypes with MiXCR, one entry per CDR3 protein. This table holds 25,000 to 40,000 distinct CDR3 sequences, 35% to 40% found once. The CDR3 sequence is 15 residues long. J was trimmed by 4 bases and V by 0 bases; bases with no gene match: 5. In germline, CDR1 is LGHNA, CDR2 YSLEER. This clonotype has only one observation. The clonotype comes from a human donor who was either an allogeneic HSCT recipient or a stem cell or donor lymphocyte infusion donor (not recorded which). It is not recorded whose cells these are; they may come from a transplant donor. The chain uses TRBV4-3 and TRBJ2-7; 8 nucleotides align to TRBD2. The sequenced sample consisted of blood, either unsorted or a sorted T cell fraction (not recorded which). In DNA, the CDR3 is TGCGCCAGCAGCCAAGATGCAGCGGGGGAATACGAGCAGTACTTC. Its translation is CASSQDAAGEYEQYF.